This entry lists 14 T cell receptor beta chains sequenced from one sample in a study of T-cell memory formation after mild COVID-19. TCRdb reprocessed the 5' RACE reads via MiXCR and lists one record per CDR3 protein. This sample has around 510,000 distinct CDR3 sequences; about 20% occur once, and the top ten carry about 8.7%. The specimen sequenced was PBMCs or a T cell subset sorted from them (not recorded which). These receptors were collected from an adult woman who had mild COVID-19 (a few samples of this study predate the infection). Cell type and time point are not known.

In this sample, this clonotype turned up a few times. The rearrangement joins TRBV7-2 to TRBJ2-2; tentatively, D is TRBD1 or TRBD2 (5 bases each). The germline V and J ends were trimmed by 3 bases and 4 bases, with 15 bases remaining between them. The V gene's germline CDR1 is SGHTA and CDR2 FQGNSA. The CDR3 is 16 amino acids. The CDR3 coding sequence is TGTGCCAGCAGCTTGAGGGGTGCTAGGGCCACCGGGGAGCTGTTTTTT. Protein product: CASSLRGARATGELFF. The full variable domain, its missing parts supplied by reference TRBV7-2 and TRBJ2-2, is GAGVSQSPSNKVTEKGKDVELRCDPISGHTALYWYRQSLGQGLEFLIYFQGNSAPDKSGLPSDRFSAERTGGSVSTLTIQRTQQEDSAVYLCASSLRGARATGELFFGEGSRLTVL.

The CDR3 DNA reads TGTGCCAGCAGTTTACGTGGGGGGGCTCCCTACGAGCAGTACTTC. It translates to CASSLRGGAPYEQYF. The chain uses TRBV27 and TRBJ2-7; possibly TRBD2 for D (7 bases). With 2 bases removed from V and 2 bases from J, the gap between germline ends came to 13 bases. The CDR3 has 15 amino acids. CDR1 and CDR2 (germline): MNHEY, SMNVEV (reference sequence).

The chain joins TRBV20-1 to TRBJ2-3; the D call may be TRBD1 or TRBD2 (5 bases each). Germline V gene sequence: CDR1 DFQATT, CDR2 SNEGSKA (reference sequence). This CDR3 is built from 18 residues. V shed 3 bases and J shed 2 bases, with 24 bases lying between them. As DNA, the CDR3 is TGCAGTGCTAGCAGACAGACTCGGAGGTTCGGAAACACAGATACGCAGTATTTT. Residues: CSASRQTRRFGNTDTQYF.

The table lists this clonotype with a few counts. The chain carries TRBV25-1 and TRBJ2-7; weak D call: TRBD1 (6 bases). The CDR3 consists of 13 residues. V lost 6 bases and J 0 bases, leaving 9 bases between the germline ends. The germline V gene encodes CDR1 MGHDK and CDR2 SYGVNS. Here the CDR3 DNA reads TGTGCCAGCAGGGGACACAACTCCTACGAGCAGTACTTC. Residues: CASRGHNSYEQYF.

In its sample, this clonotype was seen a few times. The CDR3 protein is CASSFSGPPGWTGELFF. CDR3 nucleotides: TGTGCCAGCAGTTTTAGCGGGCCGCCGGGATGGACCGGGGAGCTGTTTTTT. The chain is built from TRBV6-5 and TRBJ2-2, with 7 bases that match TRBD2. The trim removed 4 bases at V and 5 bases at J, leaving 13 bases unmatched. Germline V CDR1 and CDR2: MNHEY, SVGAGI. The CDR3 length is 17 residues.

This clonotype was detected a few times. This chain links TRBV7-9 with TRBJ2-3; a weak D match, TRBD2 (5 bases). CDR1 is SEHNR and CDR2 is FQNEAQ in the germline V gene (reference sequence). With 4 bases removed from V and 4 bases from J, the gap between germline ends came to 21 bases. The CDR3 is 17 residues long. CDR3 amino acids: CASSSLSGVGSADTQYF. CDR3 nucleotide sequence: TGTGCCAGCAGCTCTCTCTCCGGGGTAGGCTCAGCAGATACGCAGTATTTT.

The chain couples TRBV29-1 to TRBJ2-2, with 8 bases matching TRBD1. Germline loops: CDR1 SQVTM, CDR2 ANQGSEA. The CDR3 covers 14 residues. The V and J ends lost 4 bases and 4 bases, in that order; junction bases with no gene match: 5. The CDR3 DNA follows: TGCAGCGTTGGACCCCAGGGGGCCACCGGGGAGCTGTTTTTT. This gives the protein CSVGPQGATGELFF.

CDR3: CASSLPGDRGLAKNIQYF. The CDR3 DNA is TGTGCCAGCAGTCTGCCGGGCGACCGGGGGCTAGCCAAAAACATTCAGTACTTC. The chain joins TRBV12-3 or TRBV12-4 to TRBJ2-4; the D gene could be TRBD1 or TRBD2 (6 bases each). Trimming cost V 5 bases and J 0 bases, with 20 bases left between them. The CDR3 runs to 18 residues.

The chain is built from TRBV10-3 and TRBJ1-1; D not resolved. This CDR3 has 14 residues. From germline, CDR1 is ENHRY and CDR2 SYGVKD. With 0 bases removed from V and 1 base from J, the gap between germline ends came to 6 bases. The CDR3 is CAISESWANTEAFF. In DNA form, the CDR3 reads TGTGCCATCAGTGAGTCCTGGGCGAACACTGAAGCTTTCTTT.

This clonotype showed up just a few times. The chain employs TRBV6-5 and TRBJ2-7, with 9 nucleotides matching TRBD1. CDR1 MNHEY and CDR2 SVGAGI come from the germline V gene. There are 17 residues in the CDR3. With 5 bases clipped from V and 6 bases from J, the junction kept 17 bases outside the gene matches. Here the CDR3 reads CASSPTHPGQGQREQYF. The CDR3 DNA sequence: TGTGCCAGCAGTCCCACCCACCCGGGACAGGGACAACGCGAGCAGTACTTC.

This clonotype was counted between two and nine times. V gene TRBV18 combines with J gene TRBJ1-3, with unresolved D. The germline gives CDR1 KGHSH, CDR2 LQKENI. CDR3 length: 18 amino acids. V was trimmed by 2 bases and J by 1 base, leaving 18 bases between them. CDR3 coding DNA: TGTGCCAGCTCACCAATGCAGCCACTCCTGAAGTCTGGAAACACCATATATTTT. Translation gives CASSPMQPLLKSGNTIYF.

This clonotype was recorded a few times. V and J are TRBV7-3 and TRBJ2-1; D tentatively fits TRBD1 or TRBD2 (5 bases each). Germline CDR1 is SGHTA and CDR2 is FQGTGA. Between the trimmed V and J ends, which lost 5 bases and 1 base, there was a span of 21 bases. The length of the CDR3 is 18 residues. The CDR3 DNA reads TGTGCCAGCAGCCCACAAGTATACAGGACGGGGTCCTACAATGAGCAGTTCTTC. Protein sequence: CASSPQVYRTGSYNEQFF.

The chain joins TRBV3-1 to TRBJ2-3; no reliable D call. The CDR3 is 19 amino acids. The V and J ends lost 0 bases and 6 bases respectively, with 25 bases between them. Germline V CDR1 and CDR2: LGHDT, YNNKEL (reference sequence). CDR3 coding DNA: TGTGCCAGCAGCCAAGATCATCCCCGACTCCCCTACACAAGGGATACGCAGTATTTT. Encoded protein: CASSQDHPRLPYTRDTQYF.

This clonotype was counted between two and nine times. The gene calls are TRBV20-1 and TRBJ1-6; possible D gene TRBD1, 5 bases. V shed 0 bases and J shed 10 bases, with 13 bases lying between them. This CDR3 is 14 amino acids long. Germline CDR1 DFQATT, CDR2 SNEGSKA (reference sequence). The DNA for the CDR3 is TGCAGTGCTAGAGATAGGCAGGGTGGATCACCCCTCCACTTT. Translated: CSARDRQGGSPLHF.